These 19 T cell receptor beta chains share one sample of origin, sequenced in a study of cytomegalovirus exposure and HLA in healthy donors. Both 60 Vbeta primers and 13 Jbeta primers went into the PCR. TCRdb's table, derived via immunoSEQ multiplex PCR, lists solely in-frame clones and lacks some. This table has about 120,000 clones, less than 80% appearing once. Sequencing was done on a sample of PBMCs. These receptors came from a woman in her fifties or sixties in good health and CMV-seronegative.

This chain uses TRBV5-6 with TRBJ2-7; D remains ambiguous. CDR1 is SGHDT and CDR2 is YYEEEE in the germline V gene. V lost 0 bases, J lost 1 base, and 8 bases lay in between. The CDR3 is 14 amino acids. The CDR3 sequence: CASSLGVRSYEQYF. The CDR3 DNA follows: TGTGCCAGCAGCTTGGGTGTGAGATCCTACGAGCAGTACTTC.

The chain uses TRBV18 and TRBJ2-7; 13 nucleotides agree with TRBD2. CDR3 size: 15 residues. Germline V CDR1 and CDR2: KGHSH, LQKENI. V shed 0 bases and J 6 bases; nucleotides not matched to a gene: 2. CDR3: CASSPPGLAGAEQYF. The DNA of the CDR3 is TGTGCCAGCTCACCACCCGGACTAGCGGGAGCCGAGCAGTACTTC.

This clone was found once. The V gene is TRBV4-1, the J gene TRBJ2-1; 8 bases agree with TRBD1. CDR1 is MGHRA and CDR2 is YSYEKL in the germline V gene. CDR3 length: 18 residues. Unmatched junction bases numbered 9, after V lost 0 bases and J lost 2 bases. The CDR3 here is CASSQDPWGTGAYNEQFF. For the CDR3, the DNA is TGCGCCAGCAGCCAAGATCCCTGGGGGACAGGAGCCTACAATGAGCAGTTCTTC.

The chain recombines TRBV7-2 with TRBJ2-7; D possibly corresponds to TRBD2 (5 bases). V was clipped by 0 bases and J by 3 bases, with 9 bases between them. The CDR3 loop spans 14 amino acids. Germline V gene data show CDR1 as SGHTA and CDR2 as FQGNSA. In DNA, the CDR3 is TGTGCCAGCAGCTTAGCCCCGGGATACTACGAGCAGTACTTC. Amino acids: CASSLAPGYYEQYF.

The J gene is TRBJ1-5, the V gene TRBV28; D remains unclear. Germline assignment: CDR1 MDHEN and CDR2 SYDVKM. Trimming stripped 4 bases from V and 5 bases from J, with 6 bases between. The CDR3 spans 12 residues. The CDR3 sequence: CASSSSHQPQHF. The CDR3 DNA follows: TGTGCCAGCAGTTCCTCCCATCAGCCCCAGCATTTT.

The rearrangement uses TRBV19 and TRBJ1-5; D call uncertain. Trimming removed 3 bases at V and 1 base at J, with 10 bases between. The CDR3 length is 15 residues. Germline loops: CDR1 LNHDA, CDR2 SQIVND (reference sequence). The CDR3 DNA reads as TGTGCCAGTAGTATCCCCAGAACGAGCAATCAGCCCCAGCATTTT. Its protein is CASSIPRTSNQPQHF. The full variable domain, rest sourced from reference TRBV19 and TRBJ1-5, is DGGITQSPKYLFRKEGQNVTLSCEQNLNHDAMYWYRQDPGQGLRLIYYSQIVNDFQKGDIAEGYSVSREKKESFPLTVTSAQKNPTAFYLCASSIPRTSNQPQHFGDGTRLSIL.

This chain uses TRBV28 with TRBJ1-5, with D unresolved. Between the trimmed V and J ends, which lost 4 bases and 4 bases, there was a span of 11 bases. Germline V CDR1 and CDR2: MDHEN, SYDVKM. The CDR3 totals 14 residues. CDR3 coding DNA: TGTGCCAGCAGTTCTCCAGGTTTTAATCAGCCCCAGCATTTT. It yields the protein CASSSPGFNQPQHF. Complete variable domain (other parts from reference TRBV28 and TRBJ1-5): DVKVTQSSRYLVKRTGEKVFLECVQDMDHENMFWYRQDPGLGLRLIYFSYDVKMKEKGDIPEGYSVSREKKERFSLILESASTNQTSMYLCASSSPGFNQPQHFGDGTRLSIL.

The rearrangement links TRBV7-9 to TRBJ2-2; TRBD2 matches at 13 bases. Germline V gene data show CDR1 as SEHNR and CDR2 as FQNEAQ (reference sequence). The CDR3 has 17 residues. Unmatched junction bases numbered 5, after V lost 5 bases and J lost 2 bases. The CDR3 nucleotides read TGTGCCAGCAGCCCACGGACTAGCGGGAGCAACACCGGGGAGCTGTTTTTT. Amino acid sequence: CASSPRTSGSNTGELFF.

This sequence joins TRBV29-1 and TRBJ2-3; 9 nucleotides line up with TRBD1. Germline V gives CDR1 SQVTM, CDR2 ANQGSEA. This CDR3 contains 12 residues. The V segment lost 8 bases and the J segment 5 bases; nucleotides outside the gene matches: 5. The CDR3 is CSYRGQGDTQYF. For the CDR3, the DNA is TGCAGCTACAGGGGGCAAGGAGATACGCAGTATTTT.

There are a few counts of this clone. This sequence joins TRBV5-6 and TRBJ2-7, with a possible D match to TRBD2 (6 bases). Germline V gene data show CDR1 as SGHDT and CDR2 as YYEEEE. The ends were cut back, 0 bases at V and 2 bases at J, with 9 bases in the middle. The CDR3 length is 14 residues. The CDR3 region is CASSLGGVPYEQYF. DNA of the CDR3: TGTGCCAGCAGCTTGGGGGGGGTACCCTACGAGCAGTACTTC. The entire variable domain, with the rest obtained from reference TRBV5-6 and TRBJ2-7, is as follows: DAGVTQSPTHLIKTRGQQVTLRCSPKSGHDTVSWYQQALGQGPQFIFQYYEEEERQRGNFPDRFSGHQFPNYSSELNVNALLLGDSALYLCASSLGGVPYEQYFGPGTRLTVT.

The V and J genes are TRBV14 and TRBJ2-7; D is unclear. The CDR3 is made up of 15 amino acids. Per germline, CDR1 SGHDN and CDR2 FVKESK. With 1 base removed from V and 0 bases from J, the gap between germline ends came to 10 bases. CDR3 nucleotides: TGTGCCAGCAGCCAAGTACAGCAGAGCTCCTACGAGCAGTACTTC. It is translated as CASSQVQQSSYEQYF. Based on the CDR3 plus reference TRBV14 and TRBJ2-7, the full variable domain is EAGVTQFPSHSVIEKGQTVTLRCDPISGHDNLYWYRRVMGKEIKFLLHFVKESKQDESGMPNNRFLAERTGGTYSTLKVQPAELEDSGVYFCASSQVQQSSYEQYFGPGTRLTVT.

This clone came up once. The chain is built from TRBV30 and TRBJ1-5; maybe TRBD1 (6 bases). The germline gives CDR1 GTSNPN, CDR2 SVGIG (reference sequence). With 0 bases removed from V and 6 bases from J, the gap between germline ends came to 9 bases. There are 13 residues in the CDR3. Here the CDR3 reads CAWSVGGTQPQHF. In DNA form, the CDR3 reads TGTGCCTGGAGTGTAGGGGGAACTCAGCCCCAGCATTTT.

The chain employs TRBV5-1 and TRBJ2-3; 9 bases are shared with TRBD2. Trimming took 0 bases from V and 5 from J; bases not matched to a gene: 10. The CDR3 loop spans 17 amino acids. From germline, CDR1 is SGHRS and CDR2 YFSETQ. CDR3 amino acids: CASSLDVAGEGGDTQYF. The CDR3, as DNA: TGCGCCAGCAGCTTGGATGTAGCGGGAGAAGGAGGAGATACGCAGTATTTT.

The rearrangement links TRBV5-6 to TRBJ2-7, with D maybe TRBD2 (6 bases). V was trimmed by 2 bases and J by 1 base, leaving 13 bases between them. This CDR3 is built from 15 residues. Germline V gene lookup returns CDR1 SGHDT and CDR2 YYEEEE. CDR3 sequence: CASSFGGTSSYEQYF. Written as DNA, the CDR3 is TGTGCCAGCAGCTTCGGCGGGACCTCGTCCTACGAGCAGTACTTC.

The chain combines TRBV28 with TRBJ2-2, with 7 bases fitting TRBD1. V gave up 5 bases and J gave up 5 bases; unmatched junction bases: 2. There are 13 residues in the CDR3. Germline CDR1 is MDHEN and CDR2 is SYDVKM. CDR3 amino acids: CASSTTGTGELFF. The CDR3 nucleotides read TGTGCCAGCAGTACGACAGGGACCGGGGAGCTGTTTTTT.

In this sample, this clone turned up a few times. The J gene is TRBJ1-1, the V gene TRBV7-3; a possible D gene is TRBD1 (6 bases). Trimming pared 5 bases from V and 5 bases from J, leaving 15 bases between. There are 14 residues in the CDR3. Germline values: CDR1 SGHTA, CDR2 FQGTGA. In DNA, the CDR3 is TGTGCCAGCAGCCCGAGACAGGAACCGACTGAAGCTTTCTTT. It specifies CASSPRQEPTEAFF.

This clone turned up a few times. This sample includes further DNA sequences coding for the same CDR3. The chain recombines TRBV28 with TRBJ1-1; D is unclear. Trimming cost V 3 bases and J 8 bases, with 7 bases left between them. The CDR3 extends over 11 amino acids. CDR1 MDHEN and CDR2 SYDVKM come from the germline V gene. CDR3 DNA sequence: TGTGCCAGCAGTTTGCGCAGGGAAGCTTTCTTT. It codes for CASSLRREAFF.

CDR3 region: CASSELWVGAEQYF. CDR3 in DNA: TGTGCCAGCAGTGAACTATGGGTGGGGGCCGAGCAGTACTTC. This chain connects TRBV2 to TRBJ2-7; a weak D match, TRBD1 (6 bases). Trimming cost V 2 bases and J 6 bases, with 14 bases left between them. This CDR3 contains 14 residues. Per germline, CDR1 SNHLY and CDR2 FYNNEI. The full variable domain, its missing parts supplied by reference TRBV2 and TRBJ2-7, is EPEVTQTPSHQVTQMGQEVILRCVPISNHLYFYWYRQILGQKVEFLVSFYNNEISEKSEIFDDQFSVERPDGSNFTLKIRSTKLEDSAMYFCASSELWVGAEQYFGPGTRLTVT.

The sample holds a few counts of this clone. V gene TRBV28 combines with J gene TRBJ2-7, with TRBD2 matching over 15 bases. The V segment lost 6 bases and the J segment 1 base; nucleotides outside the gene matches: 13. The CDR3 spans 19 residues. Germline V gene data show CDR1 as MDHEN and CDR2 as SYDVKM. This CDR3 reads CASRSARGLAGGLSYEQYF. DNA for the CDR3: TGTGCCAGCAGGTCCGCCAGGGGACTAGCGGGAGGCCTTTCCTACGAGCAGTACTTC.